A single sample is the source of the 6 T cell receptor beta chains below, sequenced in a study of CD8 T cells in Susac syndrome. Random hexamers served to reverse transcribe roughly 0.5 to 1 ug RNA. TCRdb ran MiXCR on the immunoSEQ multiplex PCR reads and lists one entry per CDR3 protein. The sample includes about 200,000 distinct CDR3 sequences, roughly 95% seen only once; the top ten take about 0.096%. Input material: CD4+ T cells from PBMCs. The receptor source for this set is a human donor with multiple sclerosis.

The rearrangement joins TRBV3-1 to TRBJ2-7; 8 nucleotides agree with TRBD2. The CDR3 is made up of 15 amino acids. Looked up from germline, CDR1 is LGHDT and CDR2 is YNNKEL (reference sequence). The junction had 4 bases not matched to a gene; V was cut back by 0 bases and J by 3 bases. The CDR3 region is CASSQDYAGGYEQYF. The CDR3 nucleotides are TGTGCCAGCAGCCAAGATTACGCGGGGGGCTACGAGCAGTACTTC.

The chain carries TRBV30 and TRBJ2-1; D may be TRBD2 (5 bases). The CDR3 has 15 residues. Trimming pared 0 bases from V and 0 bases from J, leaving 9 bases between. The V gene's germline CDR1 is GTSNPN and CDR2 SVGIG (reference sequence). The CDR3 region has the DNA TGTGCCTGGAGTGTACCGGGAAGCTCCTACAATGAGCAGTTCTTC. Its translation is CAWSVPGSSYNEQFF.

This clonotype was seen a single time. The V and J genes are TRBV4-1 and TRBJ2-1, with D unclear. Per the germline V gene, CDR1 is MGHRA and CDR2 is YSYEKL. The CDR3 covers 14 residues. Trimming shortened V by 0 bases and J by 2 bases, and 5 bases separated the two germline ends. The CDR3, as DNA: TGCGCCAGCAGCCAAGAAGGGACCTACAATGAGCAGTTCTTC. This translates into CASSQEGTYNEQFF.

The DNA of the CDR3 is TGTGCCAGCTCACCGATGGACAGTAGGTCTGGCACTGAAGCTTTCTTT. As protein: CASSPMDSRSGTEAFF. This chain uses TRBV18 with TRBJ1-1; D is possibly TRBD1 (6 bases). This CDR3 contains 16 residues. The germline CDR1 and CDR2 sequences are KGHSH and LQKENI. V was trimmed by 3 bases and J by 4 bases, leaving 18 bases between them.

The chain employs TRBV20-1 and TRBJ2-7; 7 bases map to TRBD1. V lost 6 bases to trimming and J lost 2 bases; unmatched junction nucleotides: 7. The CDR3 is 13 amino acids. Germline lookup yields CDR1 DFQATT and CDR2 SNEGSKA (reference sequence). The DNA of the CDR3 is TGCAGTGCGGGGACAGCCGGGACCTACGAGCAGTACTTC. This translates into CSAGTAGTYEQYF.

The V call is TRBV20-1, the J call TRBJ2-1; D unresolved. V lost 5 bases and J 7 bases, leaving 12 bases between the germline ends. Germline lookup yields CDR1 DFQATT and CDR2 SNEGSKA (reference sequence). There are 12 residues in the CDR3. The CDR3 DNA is TGCAGTGCTTGGGGTCTAGTGAATGAGCAGTTCTTC. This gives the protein CSAWGLVNEQFF.